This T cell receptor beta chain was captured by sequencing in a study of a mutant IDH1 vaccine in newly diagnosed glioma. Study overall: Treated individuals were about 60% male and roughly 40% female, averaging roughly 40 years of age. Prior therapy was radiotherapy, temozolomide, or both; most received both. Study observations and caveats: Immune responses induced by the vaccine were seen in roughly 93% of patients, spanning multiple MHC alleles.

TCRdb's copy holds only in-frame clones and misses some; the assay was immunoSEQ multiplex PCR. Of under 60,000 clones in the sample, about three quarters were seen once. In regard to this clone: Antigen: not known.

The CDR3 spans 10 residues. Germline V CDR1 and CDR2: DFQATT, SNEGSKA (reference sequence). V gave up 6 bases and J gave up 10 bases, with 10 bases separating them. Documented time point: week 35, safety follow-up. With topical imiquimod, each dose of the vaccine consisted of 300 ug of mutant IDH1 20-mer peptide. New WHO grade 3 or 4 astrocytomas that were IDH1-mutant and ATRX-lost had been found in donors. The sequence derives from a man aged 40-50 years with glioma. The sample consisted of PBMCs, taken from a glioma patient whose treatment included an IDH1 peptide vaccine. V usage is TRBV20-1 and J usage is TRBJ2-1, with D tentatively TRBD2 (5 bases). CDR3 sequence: CSALDWEQFF. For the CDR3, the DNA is TGCAGTGCCCTGGACTGGGAGCAGTTCTTC.